The sequence of this T cell receptor (beta chain) was determined in a study of blood T cell repertoires in COVID-19 (dated by TCRdb to the early 2020s). With regard to the full study: Samples covering the acute and convalescent phases of COVID-19 were provided by collaborators in the United States, Italy and Spain. The prospective study material was composed of cDNA or gDNA derived from T cells, B-cell-depleted T cells, or PBMCs. Deeply sampled blood TCRbeta repertoires from subjects exposed to, actively infected with, or recovered from COVID-19 were included in the dataset. The repertoires were released in a freely available public database intended as a resource for research on the immune response to SARS-CoV-2. Samples were obtained from the ongoing ImmuneRACE study (first 160 participants) and from over a thousand subjects provided by 6 global collaborators. Sample metadata almost always included a de-identified subject ID, COVID-19 status, age in years and sex. Where available, HLA class I and class II types were obtained from metadata supplied by the sample provider rather than from assay-based typing.

Remarks on this clone: Its antigen specificity is not known. No base qualities exist here, and no much larger clone lies one base off it.

TCRbeta CDR3 regions were amplified from genomic DNA by means of the immunoSEQ Assay, a bias-controlled multiplex PCR. The paper's data handling went like this. The number of nucleated cells in each sample was estimated by amplification of reference gene primers within the assay. To quantify the absolute abundance of each unique TCRbeta CDR3 rearrangement, sequence reads were collapsed and filtered. For each sample, productive Simpson clonality was calculated by taking the square root of Simpson's diversity index across productive rearrangements. What TCRdb holds here is the immuneACCESS table cut down to in-frame rearrangements. Part of the clones is not present; checked against another copy, under half of the missing clones reflect an unresolved V gene, and the others are unexplained. V, J and clone size reflect that table, while D and trimming were determined from the DNA. The sample table contains almost 250,000 clones; only one count was recorded for approximately 85% of them. Of the sample, about 9.1% falls within the top ten clones.

General conclusions and limits of the study: How much clinical and demographic metadata was included differed by source and by participant, and the metadata was provided uncurated.

Enrolling through a virtual design, the prospective study's participants ranged in age from roughly 18 to 100 years and lived across some 23 United States geographic areas. In the prospective study, participants were assigned to cohorts based on the clinical history participants reported in a screening survey and a study questionnaire. In the prospective study, whole blood, serum and a nasopharyngeal or oropharyngeal swab were collected from each participant by mobile phlebotomists. Prospective study participants could optionally give additional blood draws and questionnaires over an approximately two-month period. Prospective study blood samples were shipped either frozen or at room temperature before DNA extraction. Its CDR3 holds 14 amino acids, cysteine through phenylalanine. The entry retains the CDR3 DNA only, 42 bases that are in frame from base 1. CDR1 MNHEY and CDR2 SVGEGT were looked up in the germline V gene. V is cut by 4 bases and J by 6 bases, and the space between the germline ends is 16 bases.

The source material was PBMCs or T cells enriched from blood (not recorded which). The V and J genes are TRBV6-2 or TRBV6-3 and TRBJ2-7; the D gene is perhaps TRBD2, on 5 matching bases. This receptor was obtained from a woman in her forties or fifties with acute COVID-19. The CDR3 region reads CASSWTRGTSEQYF. The DNA sequence follows: TGTGCCAGCAGTTGGACCCGGGGTACGAGCGAGCAGTACTTC.